A selection of T cell receptor beta chains follows, all from one sample in a study of blood T cell repertoires in COVID-19. TCRdb's copy holds only in-frame clones and misses some; the assay was immunoSEQ multiplex PCR. The data show tens of thousands of clones, around 91% seen once. Material for sequencing was peripheral blood. Receptors originate from a woman aged 45-65 years in a cohort sampled during active COVID-19. Both conserved end residues are part of each CDR3. The D gene is left open where the match is weak. Expanded clones get a size class; other rows say once, few or many, or leave the size out.

j_call,d_call,v_call,clone_size,cdr3_nt,cdr3_aa
TRBJ2-3,.,TRBV19,.,TGTGCCAGTACCGCGCCCCTTGGGCGGGGGGACAGAGATACGCAGTATTTT,CASTAPLGRGDRDTQYF
TRBJ2-7,TRBD2,TRBV6-5,.,TGTGCCAGCATCACCGGGACTAGCTTCTCCTACGAGCAGTACTTC,CASITGTSFSYEQYF
TRBJ1-1,.,TRBV19,.,TGTGCCGGACGGCGAACAGGGACTAGTGAAGCTTTCTTT,CAGRRTGTSEAFF
TRBJ2-5,.,TRBV7-6,.,TGTGCCAGCAGCTTAGATGGCCCCACAGGGTCGGAGACCCAGTACTTC,CASSLDGPTGSETQYF
TRBJ2-4,.,TRBV2,once,TGTGCCAGCTCATTGTCCAAAAACATTCAGTACTTC,CASSLSKNIQYF
TRBJ2-7,.,TRBV24-1,once,TGTGCCACCAGCGGGCAGGGCAACGAGCAGTACTTC,CATSGQGNEQYF
TRBJ1-1,TRBD1,TRBV2,.,TGTGCCAGCGGATCCGCAGGGGGCAGAGCTTTCTTT,CASGSAGGRAFF
TRBJ2-3,TRBD1,TRBV5-1,.,TGCGCCAGCAGCGGCTTCTCGACAGGGGCGACAGATACGCAGTATTTT,CASSGFSTGATDTQYF
TRBJ2-3,.,TRBV6-1,.,TGTGCCAGCAGTGAATATTTACAAGATACGCAGTATTTT,CASSEYLQDTQYF
TRBJ1-3,.,TRBV2,.,TGTGCCAGCAGTGAAGACAGGCCCTCTGGAAACACCATATATTTT,CASSEDRPSGNTIYF
TRBJ1-3,.,TRBV12-3/TRBV12-4,.,TGTGCCAGCAAGCCCGTTGGAAACACCATATATTTT,CASKPVGNTIYF
TRBJ1-3,.,TRBV10-3,.,TGTGCCATCAGTGAGATCCTCCTCTCTGGAAACACCATATATTTT,CAISEILLSGNTIYF
TRBJ1-1,TRBD1,TRBV19,.,TGTGCCAGTAGTTGGGACAGGGGGCGGACTGAAGCTTTCTTT,CASSWDRGRTEAFF
TRBJ2-2,.,TRBV5-1,.,TGCGCCAGCAGCTTGGGAGTTGGTCGAGCGGGGGAGCTGTTTTTT,CASSLGVGRAGELFF
TRBJ2-2,.,TRBV11-2,once,TGTGCCAGCAGGCGCACAGGGACGAACACCGGGGAGCTGTTTTTT,CASRRTGTNTGELFF
TRBJ2-3,TRBD2,TRBV12-5,.,TGTGCTAGTCGGCACCGGGGGGAAAGGTCAGATACGCAGTATTTT,CASRHRGERSDTQYF
TRBJ1-2,.,TRBV5-4,.,TGTGCCAGCAGCACCTATCGACAGGACTTTAACTATGGCTACACCTTC,CASSTYRQDFNYGYTF
TRBJ1-3,.,TRBV6-5,.,TGTGCCAGCAGAGCCGCGGGAACTGGAAACACCATATATTTT,CASRAAGTGNTIYF
TRBJ2-2,.,TRBV7-8,once,TGTGCCAGCAGCTTAGGGGGAAGAACAGGGTCTCTCTCCGGGGAGCTGTTTTTT,CASSLGGRTGSLSGELFF
TRBJ1-1,.,TRBV7-9,.,TGTGCCAGCAGCCCGGGGGGGGCTGGGAACACTGAAGCTTTCTTT,CASSPGGAGNTEAFF
TRBJ2-3,.,TRBV7-9,.,TGTGCCAGCAGCTTAAGCCTCACAGATACGCAGTATTTT,CASSLSLTDTQYF
TRBJ1-5,.,TRBV6-1,.,TGTGCCAGCAGTGATAAGCCAGGATTAAATCAGCCCCAGCATTTT,CASSDKPGLNQPQHF
TRBJ2-1,TRBD2,TRBV7-9,.,TGTGCCAGCAGCCCAGGACTAGCGGGAATCGATGAGCAGTTCTTC,CASSPGLAGIDEQFF
TRBJ1-2,.,TRBV18,.,TGTGCCAGCTCACCTAAAGCGGGACAAAGAATCTATGGCTACACCTTC,CASSPKAGQRIYGYTF
TRBJ2-5,.,TRBV4-1,.,TGCGCCAGCAGCCCCCCCGGGACTCTGGGAGAGACCCAGTACTTC,CASSPPGTLGETQYF
TRBJ2-1,TRBD1,TRBV3-1/TRBV3-2,once,TGTGCCAGCAGCCAACGGAGGACAGGGGGGTCGAATGAGCAGTTCTTC,CASSQRRTGGSNEQFF
TRBJ1-2,.,TRBV7-8,.,TGTGCCAGCAGCCCCCGAGGGGGGGTAGGTGGATATGGCTACACCTTC,CASSPRGGVGGYGYTF
TRBJ1-2,.,TRBV6-5,.,TGTGCCAGCACCCCCATTTGGGAGCCTAACTATGGCTACACCTTC,CASTPIWEPNYGYTF
TRBJ2-2,TRBD2,TRBV19,.,TGTGCCAGTAGATATAGCGGGAGAGCGAACACCGGGGAGCTGTTTTTT,CASRYSGRANTGELFF
TRBJ2-3,.,TRBV7-3,.,TGTGCCAGCAGCTTCGACAGGAGCACAGATACGCAGTATTTT,CASSFDRSTDTQYF
TRBJ2-7,TRBD1,TRBV28,.,TGTGCCAGCAGGACAGGGGCGGTGGCCTACGAGCAGTACTTC,CASRTGAVAYEQYF
TRBJ1-1,TRBD1,TRBV4-1,.,TGCGCCAGCAGCCAAGATTTTCTGACAGGGAGGCCCACTGAAGCTTTCTTT,CASSQDFLTGRPTEAFF
TRBJ2-2,.,TRBV5-4,.,TGTGCCAGCAGCTTAAGGACCTGGGGCTCCACCGGGGAGCTGTTTTTT,CASSLRTWGSTGELFF
TRBJ2-7,.,TRBV7-9,.,TGTGCCAGCAGCTATGGACAGGCGGGGGAGCAGTACTTC,CASSYGQAGEQYF
TRBJ2-3,TRBD2,TRBV5-4,.,TGTGCCAGCAGCTTGGCGTTCCCGGGACTAACTACAGATACGCAGTATTTT,CASSLAFPGLTTDTQYF
TRBJ1-1,TRBD1,TRBV7-3,.,TGTGCCAGCAGCTTGGGTTACAGGGGTTCTGAAGCTTTCTTT,CASSLGYRGSEAFF
TRBJ1-3,.,TRBV6-5,once,TGTGCCAGCACGTACAGGGCATCCGGAAACACCATATATTTT,CASTYRASGNTIYF
TRBJ2-7,.,TRBV28,.,TGTGCCAGCAGTCCACCCCGGGACATCTACGAGCAGTACTTC,CASSPPRDIYEQYF
TRBJ2-7,TRBD1,TRBV5-1,.,TGCGCCAGCAGCCTGGATCGACAGGGCTCCTACGAGCAGTACTTC,CASSLDRQGSYEQYF
TRBJ1-1,.,TRBV30,.,TGTGCCCTTCAACAGGACACTGAAGCTTTCTTT,CALQQDTEAFF
TRBJ2-4,TRBD2,TRBV12-5,.,TGTGCTAGTGGTTCGAACCCTAGCGGGGGAGCCAAAAACATTCAGTACTTC,CASGSNPSGGAKNIQYF
TRBJ2-4,TRBD1,TRBV28,.,TGTGCCAGCAGTTCCGGACAGGGGGGGCGAGCGAGAATTCAGTACTTC,CASSSGQGGRARIQYF
TRBJ1-4,.,TRBV5-1,.,TGCGCCAGCAGCCTTCTCCCGACAGGCGCTAATGAAAAACTGTTTTTT,CASSLLPTGANEKLFF
TRBJ2-5,.,TRBV7-3,.,TGTGCCAGCAGCTTCCTACACCGGGCCGCAGGGGAGACCCAGTACTTC,CASSFLHRAAGETQYF
TRBJ1-5,.,TRBV27,few,TGTGCCAGCAGTTTAGAGGGCGATCAGCCCCAGCATTTT,CASSLEGDQPQHF
TRBJ1-4,.,TRBV15,.,TGTGCCACCAGCAGAGGTGGGAGTCATCTTGCAACTAATGAAAAACTGTTTTTT,CATSRGGSHLATNEKLFF
TRBJ2-2,TRBD2,TRBV24-1,.,TGTGCCACCAGTACAAGCGGGAGGGTGCACACCGGGGAGCTGTTTTTT,CATSTSGRVHTGELFF
TRBJ2-4,TRBD1,TRBV19,.,TGTGCCAGCCAGGGGGTAGCCAAAAACATTCAGTACTTC,CASQGVAKNIQYF
TRBJ1-5,.,TRBV4-1,.,TGCGCCAGCAGCCAAGATAACTATAGCAATCAGCCCCAGCATTTT,CASSQDNYSNQPQHF
TRBJ2-5,.,TRBV2,once,TGTGCCAGCAGGGACGCTTGGGGGGGCGGTGAGACCCAGTACTTC,CASRDAWGGGETQYF
TRBJ2-1,TRBD2,TRBV11-2,.,TGTGCCAGCAGCTTTGTGACTAGCGGGGTCAATGAGCAGTTCTTC,CASSFVTSGVNEQFF
TRBJ2-5,TRBD2,TRBV6-6,.,TGTGCCAGCAGCCCTGGACTAGCGGGAGTGGAGACCCAGTACTTC,CASSPGLAGVETQYF
TRBJ1-1,.,TRBV6-5,.,TGTGCCAGCAGTTACGGGGGAGGGGTGAACACTGAAGCTTTCTTT,CASSYGGGVNTEAFF
TRBJ1-2,.,TRBV11-1,.,TGTGCCAGCAGCTCCCCTGGTGCGACAGATAACTATGGCTACACCTTC,CASSSPGATDNYGYTF
TRBJ1-2,TRBD1,TRBV10-3,.,TGTGCCATCAGCCAGGGGGCGGGAGGCTACACCTTC,CAISQGAGGYTF
TRBJ2-3,TRBD2,TRBV18,once,TGTGCCAGCTCCCCGACTAGCGGGAGTGCAGATACGCAGTATTTT,CASSPTSGSADTQYF
TRBJ2-1,TRBD1,TRBV11-3,.,TGTGCCAGCAGCTTCCGAGGGACAGTCTACAATGAGCAGTTCTTC,CASSFRGTVYNEQFF
TRBJ2-1,.,TRBV7-2,once,TGTGCCAGCAGCTTGACTCGGGGGGCCGGTGGTGAGCAGTTCTTC,CASSLTRGAGGEQFF
TRBJ2-1,.,TRBV7-9,.,TGTGCCAGCAGCTTCGGGACAAACTACAATGAGCAGTTCTTC,CASSFGTNYNEQFF
TRBJ2-7,TRBD2,TRBV10-2,.,TGCGCCAGCAGTGAAAGGGGGACTAGCGGGAAATACGAGCAGTACTTC,CASSERGTSGKYEQYF